The clone carrying this TCR beta chain appeared a single time. This entry belongs to a study of shared clonotypes between healthy human individuals. The naive CD8 population came from CD45RO-negative cells selected for CCR7, without terminally differentiated effector memory CD45RA+ cells. Trimming removed 8 bases at V and 0 bases at J, with 16 bases between. The CDR3 has 16 residues. CDR1 MRHNA and CDR2 SNTAGT come from the germline V gene. TCRdb's table, derived via immunoSEQ multiplex PCR, lists solely in-frame clones and lacks some. The repertoire holds millions of clones, with just under 95% as singletons.

The specimen sequenced was naive CD8+ T cells sorted from blood. The chain employs TRBV6-4 and TRBJ1-4; D perhaps matches TRBD1 (6 bases). This TCR was sampled from a man younger than 30 in good health. In DNA form, the CDR3 reads TGTGCCAGCCTCCGGTGGACAGATTCAACTAATGAAAAACTGTTTTTT. Translating gives CASLRWTDSTNEKLFF.